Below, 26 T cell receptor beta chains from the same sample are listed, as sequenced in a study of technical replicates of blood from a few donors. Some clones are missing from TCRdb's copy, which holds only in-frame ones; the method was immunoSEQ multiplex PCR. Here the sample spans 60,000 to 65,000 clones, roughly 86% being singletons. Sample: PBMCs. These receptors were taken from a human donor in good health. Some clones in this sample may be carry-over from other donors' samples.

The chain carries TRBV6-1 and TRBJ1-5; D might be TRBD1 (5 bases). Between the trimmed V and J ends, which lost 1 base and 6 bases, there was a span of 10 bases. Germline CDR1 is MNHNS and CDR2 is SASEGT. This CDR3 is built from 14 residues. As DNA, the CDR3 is TGTGCCAGCAGTGAAGTGCAGGGCCCTCAGCCCCAGCATTTT. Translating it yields CASSEVQGPQPQHF.

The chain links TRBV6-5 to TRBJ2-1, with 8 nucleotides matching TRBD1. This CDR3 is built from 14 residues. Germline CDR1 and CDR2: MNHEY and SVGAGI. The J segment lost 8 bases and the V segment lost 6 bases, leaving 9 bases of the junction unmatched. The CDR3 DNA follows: TGTGCCAGCAGCCAGGACAGGGCGGCGCATGAGCAGTTCTTC. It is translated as CASSQDRAAHEQFF.

The CDR3 loop reads CASSVPRLSARRNYNEQFF. In DNA form, the CDR3 reads TGTGCCAGTAGTGTCCCTCGTTTGTCGGCGCGGAGGAACTACAATGAGCAGTTCTTC. V usage is TRBV19 and J usage is TRBJ2-1, with a weak D call TRBD2 (5 bases). CDR3 length: 19 amino acids. V dropped 5 bases and J dropped 3 bases, with 26 bases sitting between them. Germline V gene lookup returns CDR1 LNHDA and CDR2 SQIVND (reference sequence).

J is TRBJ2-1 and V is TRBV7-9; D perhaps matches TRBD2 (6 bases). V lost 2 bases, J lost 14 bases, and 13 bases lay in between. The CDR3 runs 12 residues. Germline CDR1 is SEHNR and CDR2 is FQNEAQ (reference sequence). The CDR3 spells CASSLTEGEEFF. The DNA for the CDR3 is TGTGCCAGCAGCTTAACTGAAGGGGAGGAGTTCTTC. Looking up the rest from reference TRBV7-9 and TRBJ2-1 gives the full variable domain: DTGVSQNPRHKITKRGQNVTFRCDPISEHNRLYWYRQTLGQGPEFLTYFQNEAQLEKSRLLSDRFSAERPKGSFSTLEIQRTEQGDSAMYLCASSLTEGEEFFGPGTRLTVL.

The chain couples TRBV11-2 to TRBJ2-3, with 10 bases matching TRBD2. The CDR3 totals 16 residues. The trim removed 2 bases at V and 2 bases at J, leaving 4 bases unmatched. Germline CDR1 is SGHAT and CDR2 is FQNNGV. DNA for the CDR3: TGTGCCAGCAGCTTATCTACTAGCGGGACCACAGATACGCAGTATTTT. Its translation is CASSLSTSGTTDTQYF.

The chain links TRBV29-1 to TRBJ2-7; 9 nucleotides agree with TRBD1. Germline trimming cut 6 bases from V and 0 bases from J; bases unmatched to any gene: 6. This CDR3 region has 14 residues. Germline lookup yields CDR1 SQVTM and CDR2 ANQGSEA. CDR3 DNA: TGCAGCGTGGGGGGACAGGGAAGCTCCTACGAGCAGTACTTC. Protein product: CSVGGQGSSYEQYF.

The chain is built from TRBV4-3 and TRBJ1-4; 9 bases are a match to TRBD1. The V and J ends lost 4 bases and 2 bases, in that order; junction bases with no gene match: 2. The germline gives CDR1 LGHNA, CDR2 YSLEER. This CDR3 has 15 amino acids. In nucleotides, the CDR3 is TGCGCCAGCAGCCCACAGGGGGCTACTAATGAAAAACTGTTTTTT. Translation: CASSPQGATNEKLFF.

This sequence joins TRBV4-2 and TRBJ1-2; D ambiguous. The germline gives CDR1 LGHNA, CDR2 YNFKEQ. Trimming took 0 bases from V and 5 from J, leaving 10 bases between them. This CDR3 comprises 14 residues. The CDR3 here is CASSQESAGYGYTF. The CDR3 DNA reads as TGTGCCAGCAGCCAAGAATCGGCCGGGTATGGCTACACCTTC.

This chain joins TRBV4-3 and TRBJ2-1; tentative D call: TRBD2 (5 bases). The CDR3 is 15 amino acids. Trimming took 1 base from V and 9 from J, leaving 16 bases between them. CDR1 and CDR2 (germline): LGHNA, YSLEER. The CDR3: CASSQVRGFDGEQFF. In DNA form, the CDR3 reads TGCGCCAGCAGCCAAGTTCGCGGGTTCGACGGTGAGCAGTTCTTC.

CDR3 region: CASSSRAVVGGNTIYF. CDR3 sequence (DNA): TGTGCCAGCAGCTCCAGGGCTGTTGTAGGTGGAAACACCATATATTTT. This chain joins TRBV7-8 and TRBJ1-3; D is possibly TRBD1 (5 bases). The germline V gene has CDR1 SGHVS and CDR2 FQNEAQ. The V end lost 4 bases, the J end lost 3 bases, and 16 bases lay between the germline ends. This CDR3 is built from 16 residues. The whole variable domain, remainder taken from reference TRBV7-8 and TRBJ1-3, is GAGVSQSPRYKVAKRGQDVALRCDPISGHVSLFWYQQALGQGPEFLTYFQNEAQLDKSGLPSDRFFAERPEGSVSTLKIQRTQQEDSAVYLCASSSRAVVGGNTIYFGEGSWLTVV.

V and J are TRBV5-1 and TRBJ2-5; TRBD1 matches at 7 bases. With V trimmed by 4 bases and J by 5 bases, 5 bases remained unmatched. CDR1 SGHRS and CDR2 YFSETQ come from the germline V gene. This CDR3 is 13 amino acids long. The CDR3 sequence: CASSRQGDETQYF. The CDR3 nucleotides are TGCGCCAGCAGCAGGCAGGGGGATGAGACCCAGTACTTC.

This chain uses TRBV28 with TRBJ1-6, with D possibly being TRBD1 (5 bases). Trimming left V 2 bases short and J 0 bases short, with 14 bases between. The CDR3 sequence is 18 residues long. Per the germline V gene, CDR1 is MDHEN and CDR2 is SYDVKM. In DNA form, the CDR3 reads TGTGCCAGCAGTTTAAACCGACAGAAAACCTCCTATAATTCACCCCTCCACTTT. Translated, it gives CASSLNRQKTSYNSPLHF.

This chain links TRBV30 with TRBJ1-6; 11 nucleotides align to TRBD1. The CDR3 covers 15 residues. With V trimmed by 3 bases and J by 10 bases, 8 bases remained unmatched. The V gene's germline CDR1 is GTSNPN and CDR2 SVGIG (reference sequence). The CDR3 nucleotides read TGTGCCTGGAGGGACAGGGGGCTTTTTGAGTCACCCCTCCACTTT. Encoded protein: CAWRDRGLFESPLHF.

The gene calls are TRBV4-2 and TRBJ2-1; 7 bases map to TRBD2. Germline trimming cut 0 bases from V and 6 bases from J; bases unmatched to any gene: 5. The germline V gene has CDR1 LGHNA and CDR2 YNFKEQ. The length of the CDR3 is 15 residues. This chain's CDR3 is CASSQDFGGGNEQFF. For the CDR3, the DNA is TGTGCCAGCAGCCAAGATTTTGGGGGGGGCAATGAGCAGTTCTTC.

Here the CDR3 DNA reads TGTGCCAGCAGCGAGGAGGGCCGACGGGGCAATGAGCAGTTCTTC. As protein: CASSEEGRRGNEQFF. This chain connects TRBV6-5 to TRBJ2-1, with D possibly TRBD2 on 6 matching bases. The V gene's germline CDR1 is MNHEY and CDR2 SVGAGI. V was pared by 6 bases and J by 6 bases, with 18 bases between. The length of the CDR3 is 15 residues.

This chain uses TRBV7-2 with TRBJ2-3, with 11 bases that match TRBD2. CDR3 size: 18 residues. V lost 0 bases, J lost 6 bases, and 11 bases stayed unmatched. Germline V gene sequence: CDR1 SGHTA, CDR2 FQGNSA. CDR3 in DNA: TGTGCCAGCAGCTTAGCCCTAAACCTAGCGGGAGGTCCGGATACGCAGTATTTT. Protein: CASSLALNLAGGPDTQYF.

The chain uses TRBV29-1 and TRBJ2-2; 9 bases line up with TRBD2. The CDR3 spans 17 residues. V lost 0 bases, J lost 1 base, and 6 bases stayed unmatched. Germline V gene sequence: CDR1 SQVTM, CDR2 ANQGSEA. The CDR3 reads CSVEDKWTSENTGELFF. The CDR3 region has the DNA TGCAGCGTTGAAGATAAGTGGACTAGCGAGAACACCGGGGAGCTGTTTTTT.

CDR3 loop: CATAYPSGKSYEQYF. The CDR3 DNA follows: TGTGCCACCGCATATCCTAGCGGGAAGAGCTACGAGCAGTACTTC. The rearrangement joins TRBV19 to TRBJ2-7, with TRBD2 matching over 9 bases. From germline, CDR1 is LNHDA and CDR2 SQIVND (reference sequence). There are 15 residues in the CDR3. V dropped 10 bases and J dropped 3; count of bases not matched to a gene: 13.

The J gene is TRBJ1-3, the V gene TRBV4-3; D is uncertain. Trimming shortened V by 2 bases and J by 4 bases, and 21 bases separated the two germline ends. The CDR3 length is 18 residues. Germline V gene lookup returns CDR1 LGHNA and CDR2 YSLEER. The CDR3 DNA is TGCGCCAGCAGCCAAAAATACCTCGTGAGTGCCCCCGGAAACACCATATATTTT. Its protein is CASSQKYLVSAPGNTIYF.

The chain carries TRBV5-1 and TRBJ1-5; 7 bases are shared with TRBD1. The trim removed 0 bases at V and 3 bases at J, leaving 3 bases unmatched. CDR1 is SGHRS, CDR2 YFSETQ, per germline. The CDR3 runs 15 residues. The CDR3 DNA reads TGCGCCAGCAGCTTGGCGGGACAGAACAATCAGCCCCAGCATTTT. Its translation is CASSLAGQNNQPQHF.

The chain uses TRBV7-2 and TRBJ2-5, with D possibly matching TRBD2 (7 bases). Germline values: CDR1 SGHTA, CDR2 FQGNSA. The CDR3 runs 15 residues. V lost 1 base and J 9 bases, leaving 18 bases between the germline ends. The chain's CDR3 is CASSLVGGARVAQYF. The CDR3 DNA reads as TGTGCCAGCAGCTTAGTGGGGGGGGCGAGGGTAGCCCAGTACTTC.

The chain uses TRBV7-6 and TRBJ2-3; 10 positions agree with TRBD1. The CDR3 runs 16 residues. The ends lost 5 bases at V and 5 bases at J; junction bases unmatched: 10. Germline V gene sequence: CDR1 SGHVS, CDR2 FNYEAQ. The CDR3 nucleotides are TGTGCCAGCAGCGTACGACAGGGGGCGATGAGAGATACGCAGTATTTT. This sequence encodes CASSVRQGAMRDTQYF.

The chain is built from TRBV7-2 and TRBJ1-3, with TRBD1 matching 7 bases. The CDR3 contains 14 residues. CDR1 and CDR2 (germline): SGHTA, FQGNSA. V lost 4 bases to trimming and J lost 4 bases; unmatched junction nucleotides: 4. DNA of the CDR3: TGTGCCAGCAGCTCACAGGGGTGGGGAAACACCATATATTTT. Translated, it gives CASSSQGWGNTIYF.

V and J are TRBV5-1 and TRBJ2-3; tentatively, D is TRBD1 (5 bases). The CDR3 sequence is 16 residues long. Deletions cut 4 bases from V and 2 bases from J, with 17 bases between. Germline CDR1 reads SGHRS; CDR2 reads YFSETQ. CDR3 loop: CASSLGQPGPTDTQYF. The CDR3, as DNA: TGCGCCAGCAGCCTCGGACAACCCGGACCCACAGATACGCAGTATTTT.

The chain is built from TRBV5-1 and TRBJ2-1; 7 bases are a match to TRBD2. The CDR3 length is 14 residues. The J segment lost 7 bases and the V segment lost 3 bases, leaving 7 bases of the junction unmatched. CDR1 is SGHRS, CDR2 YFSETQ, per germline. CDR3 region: CASSYVAGGNEQFF. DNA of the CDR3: TGCGCCAGCAGCTACGTAGCGGGCGGGAATGAGCAGTTCTTC.

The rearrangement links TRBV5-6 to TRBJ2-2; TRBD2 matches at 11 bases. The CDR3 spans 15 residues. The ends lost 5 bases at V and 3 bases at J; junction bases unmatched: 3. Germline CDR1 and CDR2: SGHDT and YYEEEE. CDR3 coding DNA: TGTGCCAGCAGAAAGGGACTAGCGGACACCGGGGAGCTGTTTTTT. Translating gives CASRKGLADTGELFF.